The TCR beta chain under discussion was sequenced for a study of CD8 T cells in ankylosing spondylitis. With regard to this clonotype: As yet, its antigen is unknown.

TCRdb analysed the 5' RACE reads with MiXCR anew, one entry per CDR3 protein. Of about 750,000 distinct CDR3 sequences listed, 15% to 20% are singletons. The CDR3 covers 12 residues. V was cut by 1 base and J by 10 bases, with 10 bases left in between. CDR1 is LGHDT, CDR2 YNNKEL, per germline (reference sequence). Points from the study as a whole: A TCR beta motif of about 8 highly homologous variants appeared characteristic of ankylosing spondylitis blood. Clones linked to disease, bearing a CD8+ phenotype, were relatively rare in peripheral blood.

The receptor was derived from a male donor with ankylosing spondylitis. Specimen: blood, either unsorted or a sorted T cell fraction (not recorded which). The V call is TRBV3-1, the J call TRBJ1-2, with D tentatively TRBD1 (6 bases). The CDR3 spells CASSQGQADYTF. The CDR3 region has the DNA TGTGCCAGCAGCCAAGGACAGGCGGACTACACCTTC.